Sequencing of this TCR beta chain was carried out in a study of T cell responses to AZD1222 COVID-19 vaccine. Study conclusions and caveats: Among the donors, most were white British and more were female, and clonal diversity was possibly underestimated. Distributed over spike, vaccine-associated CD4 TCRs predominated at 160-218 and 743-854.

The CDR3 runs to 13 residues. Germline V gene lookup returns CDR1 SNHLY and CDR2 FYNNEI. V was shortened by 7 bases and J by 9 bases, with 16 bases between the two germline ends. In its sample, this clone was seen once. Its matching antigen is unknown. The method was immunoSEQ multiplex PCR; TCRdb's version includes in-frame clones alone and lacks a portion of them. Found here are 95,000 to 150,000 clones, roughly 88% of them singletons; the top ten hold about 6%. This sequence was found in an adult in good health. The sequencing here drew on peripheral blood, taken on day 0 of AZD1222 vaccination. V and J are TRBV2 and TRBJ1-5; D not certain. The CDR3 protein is CASTPAYPSPQHF. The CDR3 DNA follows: TGTGCCAGCACCCCGGCCTATCCTTCGCCCCAGCATTTT.